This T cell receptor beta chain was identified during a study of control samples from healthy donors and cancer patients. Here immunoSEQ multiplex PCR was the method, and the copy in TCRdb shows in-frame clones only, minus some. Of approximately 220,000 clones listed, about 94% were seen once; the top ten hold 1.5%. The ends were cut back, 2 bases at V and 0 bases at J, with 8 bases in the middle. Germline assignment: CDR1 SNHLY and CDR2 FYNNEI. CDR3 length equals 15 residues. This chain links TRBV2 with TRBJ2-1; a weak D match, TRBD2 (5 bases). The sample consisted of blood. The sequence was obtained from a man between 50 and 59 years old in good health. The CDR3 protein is CASSETGSSYNEQFF. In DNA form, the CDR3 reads TGTGCCAGCAGTGAAACGGGGAGCTCCTACAATGAGCAGTTCTTC.